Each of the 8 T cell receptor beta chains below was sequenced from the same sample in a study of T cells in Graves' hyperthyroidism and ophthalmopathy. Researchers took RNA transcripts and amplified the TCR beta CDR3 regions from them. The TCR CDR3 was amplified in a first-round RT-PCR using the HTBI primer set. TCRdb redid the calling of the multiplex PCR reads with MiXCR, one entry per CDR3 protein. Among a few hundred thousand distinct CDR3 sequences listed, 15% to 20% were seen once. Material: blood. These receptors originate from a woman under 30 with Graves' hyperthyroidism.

The CDR3, as DNA: TGCGCCAGCAGCTTGGAGGGGAAGCTGACCTACGAGCAGTACTTC. Its protein product is CASSLEGKLTYEQYF. The chain is built from TRBV5-1 and TRBJ2-7; weak D call: TRBD1 (5 bases). The germline V gene encodes CDR1 SGHRS and CDR2 YFSETQ. The CDR3 has 15 residues. Trimming took off 0 bases at V and 2 bases at J, with 12 bases between the two ends.

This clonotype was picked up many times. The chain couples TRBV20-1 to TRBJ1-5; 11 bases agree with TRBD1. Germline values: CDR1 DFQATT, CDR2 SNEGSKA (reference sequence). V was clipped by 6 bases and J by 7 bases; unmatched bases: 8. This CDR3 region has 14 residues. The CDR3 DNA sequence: TGCAGTGCGGCTGGACAGGGGGCGAGGCAGCCCCAGCATTTT. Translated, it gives CSAAGQGARQPQHF.

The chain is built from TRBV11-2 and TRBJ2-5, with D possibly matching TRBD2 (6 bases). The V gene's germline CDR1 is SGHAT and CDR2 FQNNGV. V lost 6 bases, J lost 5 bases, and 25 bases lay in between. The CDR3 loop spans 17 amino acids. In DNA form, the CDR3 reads TGTGCCAGCAGTCCACTCTATTTTCAAGCGGGCGTGGAGACCCAGTACTTC. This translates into CASSPLYFQAGVETQYF.

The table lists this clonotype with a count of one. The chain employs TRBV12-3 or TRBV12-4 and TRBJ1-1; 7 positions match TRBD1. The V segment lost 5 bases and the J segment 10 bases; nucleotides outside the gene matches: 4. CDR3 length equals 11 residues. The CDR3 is CASSGGTAAFF. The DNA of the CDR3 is TGTGCCAGCAGTGGCGGGACAGCAGCTTTCTTT.

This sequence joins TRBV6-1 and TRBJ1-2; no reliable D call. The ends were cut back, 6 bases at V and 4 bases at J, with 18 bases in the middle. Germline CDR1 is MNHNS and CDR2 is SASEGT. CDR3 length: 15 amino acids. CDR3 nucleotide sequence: TGTGCCAGCAGCCTCCGAGACGGCAGATTCTATGGCTACACCTTC. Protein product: CASSLRDGRFYGYTF.

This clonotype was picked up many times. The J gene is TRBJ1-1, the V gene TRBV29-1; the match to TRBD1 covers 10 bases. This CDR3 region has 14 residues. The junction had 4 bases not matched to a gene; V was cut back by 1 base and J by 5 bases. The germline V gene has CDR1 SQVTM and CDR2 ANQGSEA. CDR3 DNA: TGCAGCGTTGAAGGACAGGGGGCTATAACTGAAGCTTTCTTT. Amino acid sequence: CSVEGQGAITEAFF.

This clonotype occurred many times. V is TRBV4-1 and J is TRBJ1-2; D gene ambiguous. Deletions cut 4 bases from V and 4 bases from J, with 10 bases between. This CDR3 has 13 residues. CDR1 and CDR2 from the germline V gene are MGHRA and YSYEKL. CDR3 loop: CASSLGMGYGYTF. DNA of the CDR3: TGCGCCAGCAGCCTCGGTATGGGCTATGGCTACACCTTC.

CDR3 in amino acids: CASSLSTLDEQYF. The CDR3 nucleotides read TGTGCCAGCAGTTTATCAACTCTCGACGAGCAGTACTTC. V and J are TRBV27 and TRBJ2-7; D is ambiguous. Trimming pared 0 bases from V and 5 bases from J, leaving 8 bases between. The CDR3 spans 13 residues. Germline V gene sequence: CDR1 MNHEY, CDR2 SMNVEV (reference sequence).